This section outlines one TCR beta chain sequence together with its context. In the original workflow: Researchers report that nucleated cell counts were estimated from reference gene primer amplification. Sequenced by immunoSEQ multiplex PCR; TCRdb stores in-frame clones only, minus some. The V and J calls and clone size were taken over from that table, and D and trimming were inferred from the DNA. The sample yields about 480,000 clones, around nine tenths seen once. V was trimmed by 5 bases and J by 2 bases, leaving 9 bases between them. This CDR3 comprises 13 residues. From germline, CDR1 is KGHSH and CDR2 LQKENI. These data belong to a study of blood T cell repertoires in COVID-19. Overall study: The United States, Italy and Spain were the sources of the acute and convalescent COVID-19 samples. Sources were T cells, B-cell-depleted T cells, or PBMCs; the material itself was cDNA or gDNA.

The clonotype originates from a woman aged 25 to 39 with acute or convalescent COVID-19. This sequence joins TRBV18 and TRBJ1-2; D is possibly TRBD1 (5 bases). Sequencing was done on a sample of peripheral blood. The chain's CDR3 is CASSTEGNYGYTF. The CDR3 nucleotides read TGTGCCAGCTCAACGGAGGGGAACTATGGCTACACCTTC.